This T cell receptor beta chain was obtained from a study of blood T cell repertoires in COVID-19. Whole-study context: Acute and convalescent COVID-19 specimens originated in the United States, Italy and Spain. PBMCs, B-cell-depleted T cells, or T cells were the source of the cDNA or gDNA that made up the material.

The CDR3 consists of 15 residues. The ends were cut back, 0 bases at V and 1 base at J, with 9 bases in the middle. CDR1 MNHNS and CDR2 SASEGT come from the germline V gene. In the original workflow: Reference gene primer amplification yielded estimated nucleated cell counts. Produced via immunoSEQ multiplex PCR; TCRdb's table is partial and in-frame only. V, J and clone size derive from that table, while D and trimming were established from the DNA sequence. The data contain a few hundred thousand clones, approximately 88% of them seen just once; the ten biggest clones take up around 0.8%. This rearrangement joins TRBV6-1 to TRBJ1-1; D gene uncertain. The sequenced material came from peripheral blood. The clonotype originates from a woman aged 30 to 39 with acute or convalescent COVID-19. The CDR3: CASSEAHRRNTEAFF. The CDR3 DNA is TGTGCCAGCAGTGAAGCGCACAGAAGGAACACTGAAGCTTTCTTT.